The present T cell receptor beta chain was sequenced within a study of cytomegalovirus exposure and HLA in healthy donors. General observations from the study: One later analysis reportedly identified an Asian-associated ancestry cluster that showed fewer N-insertions than the approximately 710-donor mean. Most TCR beta V segments were productive about 87% or about 30% of the time in an earlier analysis. Apparent HLA restriction characterized most CMV-associated TCR beta chains in a later analysis. Differences between HLA loci emerged in a later analysis of TCR association rates, with DRB1 most and HLA-C fewest.

Germline V lookup: CDR1 MNHNS, CDR2 SASEGT. There are 15 residues in the CDR3. V was trimmed by 6 bases and J by 0 bases, leaving 9 bases between them. The PCR employed 60 Vbeta primers together with 13 Jbeta primers. Produced via immunoSEQ multiplex PCR; TCRdb's table is partial and in-frame only. The data contain some 180,000 clones, over 75% of them singletons. Notes on this clone: Its target is not known.

Sequenced: PBMCs. The chain recombines TRBV6-1 with TRBJ2-6; D gene unclear. This receptor was identified in a male donor in good health and CMV-seronegative. In DNA, the CDR3 is TGTGCCAGCAGCCCAGTTACCTCTGGGGCCAACGTCCTGACTTTC. Its protein is CASSPVTSGANVLTF.